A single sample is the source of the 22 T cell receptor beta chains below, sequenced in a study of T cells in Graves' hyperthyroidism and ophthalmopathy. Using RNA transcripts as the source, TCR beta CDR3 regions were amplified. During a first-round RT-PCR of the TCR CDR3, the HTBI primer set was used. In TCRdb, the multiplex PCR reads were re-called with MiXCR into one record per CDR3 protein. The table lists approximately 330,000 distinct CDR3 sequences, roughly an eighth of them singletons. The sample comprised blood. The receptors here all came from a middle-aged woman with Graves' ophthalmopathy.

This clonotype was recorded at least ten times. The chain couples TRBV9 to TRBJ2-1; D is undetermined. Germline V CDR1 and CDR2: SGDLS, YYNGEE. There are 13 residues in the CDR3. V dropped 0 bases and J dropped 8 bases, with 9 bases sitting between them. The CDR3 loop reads CASSVGGSDEQFF. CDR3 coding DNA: TGTGCCAGCAGCGTAGGGGGTTCAGATGAGCAGTTCTTC.

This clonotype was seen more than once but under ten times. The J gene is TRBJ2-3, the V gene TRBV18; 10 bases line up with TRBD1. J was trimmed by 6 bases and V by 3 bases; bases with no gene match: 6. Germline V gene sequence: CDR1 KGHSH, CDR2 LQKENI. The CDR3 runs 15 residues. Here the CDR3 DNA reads TGTGCCAGCTCACCTACGACAGGGGGCTGGGATACGCAGTATTTT. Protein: CASSPTTGGWDTQYF.

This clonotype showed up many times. CDR3 DNA: TGCAGTGCTAGGAAAGGCTCTGGAAACACCATATATTTT. Translating gives CSARKGSGNTIYF. The J gene is TRBJ1-3, the V gene TRBV20-1; D gene ambiguous. Germline CDR1 reads DFQATT; CDR2 reads SNEGSKA (reference sequence). The CDR3 consists of 13 residues. V was cut by 3 bases and J by 0 bases, with 6 bases left in between.

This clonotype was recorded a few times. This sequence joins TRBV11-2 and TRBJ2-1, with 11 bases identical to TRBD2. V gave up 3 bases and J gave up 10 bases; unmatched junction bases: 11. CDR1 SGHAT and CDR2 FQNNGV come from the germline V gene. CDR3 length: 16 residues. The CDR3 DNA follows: TGTGCCAGCAGCTTGATGACTAGCGGGGCCGTTGGGGAGCAGTTCTTC. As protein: CASSLMTSGAVGEQFF. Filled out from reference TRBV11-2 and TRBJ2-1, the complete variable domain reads EAGVAQSPRYKIIEKRQSVAFWCNPISGHATLYWYQQILGQGPKLLIQFQNNGVVDDSQLPKDRFSAERLKGVDSTLKIQPAKLEDSAVYLCASSLMTSGAVGEQFFGPGTRLTVL.

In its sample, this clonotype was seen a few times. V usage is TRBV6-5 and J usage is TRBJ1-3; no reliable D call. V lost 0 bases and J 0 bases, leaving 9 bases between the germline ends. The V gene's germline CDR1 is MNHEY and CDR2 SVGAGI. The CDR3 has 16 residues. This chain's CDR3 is CASSYSQDGSGNTIYF. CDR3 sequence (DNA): TGTGCCAGCAGTTACTCGCAGGACGGCTCTGGAAACACCATATATTTT.

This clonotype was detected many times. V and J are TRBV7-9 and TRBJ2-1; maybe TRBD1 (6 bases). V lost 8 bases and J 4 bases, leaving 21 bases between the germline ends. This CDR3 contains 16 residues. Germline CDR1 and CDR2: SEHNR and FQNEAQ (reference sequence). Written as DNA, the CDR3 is TGTGCCAGCCTAACAATCCGGGACACCTTGTACAATGAGCAGTTCTTC. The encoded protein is CASLTIRDTLYNEQFF.

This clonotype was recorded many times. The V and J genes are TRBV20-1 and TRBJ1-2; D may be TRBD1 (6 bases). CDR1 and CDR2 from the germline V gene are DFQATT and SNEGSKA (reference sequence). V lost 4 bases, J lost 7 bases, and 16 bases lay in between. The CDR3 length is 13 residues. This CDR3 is CSANRVSAGGYTF. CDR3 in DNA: TGCAGTGCTAACAGGGTATCGGCGGGTGGCTACACCTTC.

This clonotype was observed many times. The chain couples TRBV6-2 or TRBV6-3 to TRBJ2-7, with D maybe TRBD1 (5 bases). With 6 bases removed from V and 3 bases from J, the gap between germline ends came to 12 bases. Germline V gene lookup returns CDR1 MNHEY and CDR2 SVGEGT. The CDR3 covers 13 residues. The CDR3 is CASRETEHYEQYF. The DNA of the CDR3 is TGTGCCAGCAGAGAGACAGAACACTACGAGCAGTACTTC.

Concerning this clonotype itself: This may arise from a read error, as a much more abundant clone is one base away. The CDR3 DNA sequence: TGCAGCGTTGATCGGGCTAACAGCACAGATACGCAGTATTTT. This gives the protein CSVDRANSTDTQYF. The rearrangement links TRBV29-1 to TRBJ2-3; D unresolved. The germline V gene encodes CDR1 SQVTM and CDR2 ANQGSEA. Trimming removed 3 bases from V and 0 bases from J, with 10 bases in between. CDR3 length: 14 residues.

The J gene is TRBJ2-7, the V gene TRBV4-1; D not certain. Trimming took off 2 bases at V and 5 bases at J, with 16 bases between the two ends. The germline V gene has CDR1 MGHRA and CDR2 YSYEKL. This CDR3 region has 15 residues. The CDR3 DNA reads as TGCGCCAGCAGCCAATATGTTCTGAGGAACCACGAGCAGTACTTC. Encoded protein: CASSQYVLRNHEQYF.

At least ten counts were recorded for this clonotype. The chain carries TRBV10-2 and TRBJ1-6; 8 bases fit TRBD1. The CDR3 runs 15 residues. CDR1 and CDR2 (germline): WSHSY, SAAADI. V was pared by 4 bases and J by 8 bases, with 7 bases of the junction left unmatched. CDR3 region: CASSVGRGRDSPLHF. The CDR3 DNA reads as TGCGCCAGCAGTGTTGGCAGGGGGCGTGATTCACCCCTCCACTTT.

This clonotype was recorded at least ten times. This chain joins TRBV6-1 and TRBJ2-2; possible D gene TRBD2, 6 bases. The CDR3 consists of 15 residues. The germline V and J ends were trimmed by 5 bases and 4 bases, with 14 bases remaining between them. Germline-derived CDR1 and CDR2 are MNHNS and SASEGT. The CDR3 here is CASSSTSLGTGELFF. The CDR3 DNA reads TGTGCCAGCAGTTCGACTAGTTTAGGCACCGGGGAGCTGTTTTTT.

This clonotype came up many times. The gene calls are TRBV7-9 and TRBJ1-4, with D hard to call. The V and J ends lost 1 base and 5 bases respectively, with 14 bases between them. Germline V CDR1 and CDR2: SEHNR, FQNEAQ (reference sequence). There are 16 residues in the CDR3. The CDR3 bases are TGTGCCAGCAGCTTAGGTTCGTCAATTGGGAATGAAAAACTGTTTTTT. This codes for CASSLGSSIGNEKLFF.

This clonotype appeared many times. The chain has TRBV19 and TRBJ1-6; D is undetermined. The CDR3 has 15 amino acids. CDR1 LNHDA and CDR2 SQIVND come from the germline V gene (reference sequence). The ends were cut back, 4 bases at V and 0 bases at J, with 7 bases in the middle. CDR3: CASSTENSYNSPLHF. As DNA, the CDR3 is TGTGCCAGTAGTACGGAGAACTCCTATAATTCACCCCTCCACTTT. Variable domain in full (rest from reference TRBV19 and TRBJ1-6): DGGITQSPKYLFRKEGQNVTLSCEQNLNHDAMYWYRQDPGQGLRLIYYSQIVNDFQKGDIAEGYSVSREKKESFPLTVTSAQKNPTAFYLCASSTENSYNSPLHFGNGTRLTVT.

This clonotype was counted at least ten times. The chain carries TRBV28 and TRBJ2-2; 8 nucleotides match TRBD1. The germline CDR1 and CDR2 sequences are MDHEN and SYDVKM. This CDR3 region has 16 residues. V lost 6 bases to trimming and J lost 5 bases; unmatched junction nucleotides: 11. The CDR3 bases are TGTGCCAGCAGCGATCAGGGGGCGCGGAGGACCGGGGAGCTGTTTTTT. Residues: CASSDQGARRTGELFF.

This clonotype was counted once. The CDR3 DNA is TGCGCCAGCAGCTTGGCCTTAGGGGGTCTGGGCAATGAGCAGTTCTTC. Translating gives CASSLALGGLGNEQFF. This chain connects TRBV5-1 to TRBJ2-1; a possible D gene is TRBD1 (6 bases). Trimming shortened V by 0 bases and J by 6 bases, and 16 bases separated the two germline ends. The CDR3 contains 16 residues. Germline lookup yields CDR1 SGHRS and CDR2 YFSETQ. The full variable domain, in which reference TRBV5-1 and TRBJ2-1 provide the parts outside the CDR3, is KAGVTQTPRYLIKTRGQQVTLSCSPISGHRSVSWYQQTPGQGLQFLFEYFSETQRNKGNFPGRFSGRQFSNSRSEMNVSTLELGDSALYLCASSLALGGLGNEQFFGPGTRLTVL.

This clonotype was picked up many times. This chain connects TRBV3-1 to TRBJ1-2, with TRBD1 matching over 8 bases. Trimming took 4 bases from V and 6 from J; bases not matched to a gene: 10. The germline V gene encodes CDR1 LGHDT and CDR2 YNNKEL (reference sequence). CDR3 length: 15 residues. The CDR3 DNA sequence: TGTGCCAGCAGCCCAGACAGGGGTGCTTATGATGGCTACACCTTC. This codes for CASSPDRGAYDGYTF. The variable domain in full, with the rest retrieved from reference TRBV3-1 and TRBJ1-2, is DTAVSQTPKYLVTQMGNDKSIKCEQNLGHDTMYWYKQDSKKFLKIMFSYNNKELIINETVPNRFSPKSPDKAHLNLHINSLELGDSAVYFCASSPDRGAYDGYTFGSGTRLTVV.

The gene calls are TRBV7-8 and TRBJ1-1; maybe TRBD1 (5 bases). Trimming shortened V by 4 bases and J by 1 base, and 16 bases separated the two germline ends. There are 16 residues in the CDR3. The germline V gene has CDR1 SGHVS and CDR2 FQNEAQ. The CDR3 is CASSYSGARGNTEAFF. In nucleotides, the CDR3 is TGTGCCAGCAGCTATTCCGGGGCCAGAGGGAACACTGAAGCTTTCTTT.

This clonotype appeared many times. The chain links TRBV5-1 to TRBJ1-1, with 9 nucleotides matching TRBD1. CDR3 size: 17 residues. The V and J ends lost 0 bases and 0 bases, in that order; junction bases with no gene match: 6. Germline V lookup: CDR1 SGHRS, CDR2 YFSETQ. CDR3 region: CASSLVAGQGLNTEAFF. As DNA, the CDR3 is TGCGCCAGCAGCTTGGTCGCGGGACAGGGTCTGAACACTGAAGCTTTCTTT.

CDR3 coding DNA: TGTGCCCGATCCCGGGGCTTTAATGAAAAACTGTTTTTT. Translated, it gives CARSRGFNEKLFF. J is TRBJ1-4 and V is TRBV30; D may be TRBD1 (5 bases). Germline V gene data show CDR1 as GTSNPN and CDR2 as SVGIG (reference sequence). This CDR3 contains 13 residues. V dropped 8 bases and J dropped 4 bases, with 14 bases sitting between them.

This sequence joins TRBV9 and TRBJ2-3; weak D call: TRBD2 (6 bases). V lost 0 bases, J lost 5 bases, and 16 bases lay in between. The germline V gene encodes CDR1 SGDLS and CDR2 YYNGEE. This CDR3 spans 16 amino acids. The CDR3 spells CASSVGIRGWGDTQYF. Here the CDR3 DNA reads TGTGCCAGCAGCGTAGGGATCCGGGGGTGGGGAGATACGCAGTATTTT.

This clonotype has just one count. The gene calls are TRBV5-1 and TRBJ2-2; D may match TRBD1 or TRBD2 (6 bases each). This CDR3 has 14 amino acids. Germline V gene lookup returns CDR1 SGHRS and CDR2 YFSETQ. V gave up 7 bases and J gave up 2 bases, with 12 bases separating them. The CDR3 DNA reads TGCGCCAGCGACCGGGGGCCCAACACCGGGGAGCTGTTTTTT. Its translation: CASDRGPNTGELFF.